The clone carrying this T cell receptor (beta chain) occurred a few times. The antigen remains unidentified. Each HIV-infected participant was given treatment in the United States. Germline V CDR1 and CDR2: MGHRA, YSYEKL. The ends were cut back, 1 base at V and 5 bases at J, with 8 bases in the middle. This CDR3 has 13 residues. This record comes from a study of long-term antiretroviral therapy in people with HIV. Looking at the study overall: The earliest samples predate the 2015 immediate-ART recommendation by about a decade.

Researchers report immunoSEQ v3.0 was run at survey level. Repertoires were generated with immunoSEQ multiplex PCR, while TCRdb's copy carries only in-frame clones and drops some. The sample has about 20,000 clones, approximately 80% seen once. Whole-study findings and limits: The clones with expansion before ART were dominant in the repertoire at all time points.

This clonotype was obtained from a woman younger than 35 with HIV. The sequenced sample was unsorted PBMCs, obtained 0.6 years after starting antiretroviral therapy. This chain joins TRBV4-1 and TRBJ2-5; D is unclear. The DNA of the CDR3 is TGCGCCAGCAGCCAAGGGGCGAGGGAGACCCAGTACTTC. Its protein is CASSQGARETQYF.